This TCR beta chain was identified during a study of radiation and T cells in renal cell carcinoma. CDR1 is LNHDA, CDR2 SQIVND, per germline (reference sequence). The CDR3 contains 11 residues. The V gene lost 9 bases and the J gene lost 7 bases, with 12 bases spanning the gap. Described time point: blood 4 weeks post-SBRT, at nephrectomy. The sample's treatment: 15 Gy SBRT to primary tumor, nephrectomy 4 weeks later. After SBRT, blood was collected at 2 and 4 weeks, plus baseline. This clone was counted only a few times. The data were produced by immunoSEQ multiplex PCR, yet TCRdb's version contains in-frame clones alone and is incomplete. Of 120,000 to 150,000 clones listed, approximately 86% are singletons.

The sequencing used blood, collected from a patient whose treatment included radiotherapy and nephrectomy. The clonotype comes from a woman in her forties or fifties with renal cell carcinoma. The V call is TRBV19, the J call TRBJ1-1, with D possibly TRBD1 on 5 matching bases. CDR3 residues: CASNRQHEAFF. DNA of the CDR3: TGTGCCAGCAACAGACAGCATGAAGCTTTCTTT.